One and the same sample provided the 23 T cell receptor beta chains below, sequenced in a study of PD-L1 blockade in urothelial cancer. The table came from immunoSEQ multiplex PCR; TCRdb's copy has only in-frame clones and leaves some out. The table records fewer than 130,000 clones, about 85% of them present only once. The sequenced sample was PBMCs, obtained around atezolizumab (anti-PD-L1) treatment. Source of these receptors: a man aged 45-65 years with urothelial cancer.

This chain links TRBV2 with TRBJ2-7; 8 bases are shared with TRBD2. The ends lost 4 bases at V and 6 bases at J; junction bases unmatched: 2. CDR3 length equals 12 residues. Germline V gives CDR1 SNHLY, CDR2 FYNNEI. In DNA form, the CDR3 reads TGTGCCAGCAGTGCGGGGGGGGCCGAGCAGTACTTC. It encodes CASSAGGAEQYF.

This chain uses TRBV19 with TRBJ2-1; 15 bases align to TRBD2. Per germline, CDR1 LNHDA and CDR2 SQIVND (reference sequence). This CDR3 has 18 amino acids. V was clipped by 5 bases and J by 8 bases; unmatched bases: 13. The CDR3 is CASSLVPGLAGGLYEQFF. CDR3 DNA: TGTGCCAGTAGTTTAGTCCCGGGACTAGCGGGAGGCTTATATGAGCAGTTCTTC.

In its sample, this clone was seen many times. The genes are TRBV4-1 and TRBJ1-2; maybe TRBD1 (5 bases). V was clipped by 4 bases and J by 4 bases, with 10 bases between them. Germline V gene sequence: CDR1 MGHRA, CDR2 YSYEKL. This CDR3 contains 13 residues. CDR3: CASSPRGPYGYTF. CDR3 bases: TGCGCCAGCAGCCCGCGGGGACCCTATGGCTACACCTTC.

The chain links TRBV7-2 to TRBJ2-7; 14 positions agree with TRBD2. Trimming took 1 base from V and 8 from J; bases not matched to a gene: 1. This CDR3 comprises 14 residues. Germline CDR1 and CDR2: SGHTA and FQGNSA. The CDR3 nucleotides read TGTGCCAGCAGCTTAGGGACTAGCGGGAGGAAGCAGTACTTC. Translating gives CASSLGTSGRKQYF.

The chain couples TRBV6-5 to TRBJ1-3; D gene ambiguous. The CDR3 contains 14 residues. Per the germline V gene, CDR1 is MNHEY and CDR2 is SVGAGI. Trimming left V 6 bases short and J 4 bases short, with 13 bases between. In nucleotides, the CDR3 is TGTGCCAGCAGCAGTGACTCTGGGGGAAACACCATATATTTT. Residues: CASSSDSGGNTIYF.

The CDR3 sequence: CASSQNYATGGVKNIQYF. In DNA form, the CDR3 reads TGCGCCAGCAGCCAAAATTATGCGACAGGGGGTGTCAAAAACATTCAGTACTTC. The chain joins TRBV4-1 to TRBJ2-4; 9 nucleotides align to TRBD1. Germline V lookup: CDR1 MGHRA, CDR2 YSYEKL. V gave up 2 bases and J gave up 3 bases; unmatched junction bases: 11. This CDR3 is 18 amino acids long.

The V and J genes are TRBV6-1 and TRBJ1-1; D is possibly TRBD1 (6 bases). The germline gives CDR1 MNHNS, CDR2 SASEGT. Trimming shortened V by 2 bases and J by 8 bases, and 12 bases separated the two germline ends. This CDR3 is 13 amino acids long. The CDR3 bases are TGTGCCAGCAGTGAATTAATACAGGGAGAAGCTTTCTTT. Protein: CASSELIQGEAFF.

This chain connects TRBV27 to TRBJ1-5; 10 nucleotides agree with TRBD1. Per the germline V gene, CDR1 is MNHEY and CDR2 is SMNVEV (reference sequence). The CDR3 totals 15 residues. V shed 5 bases, J shed 2 bases, and the junction held 3 bases outside the gene matches. The CDR3 here is CASSQGTGGNQPQHF. CDR3 coding DNA: TGTGCCAGCAGTCAGGGGACAGGGGGCAATCAGCCCCAGCATTTT.

The chain combines TRBV5-1 with TRBJ2-5, with TRBD2 matching over 11 bases. The CDR3 sequence is 18 residues long. The germline CDR1 and CDR2 sequences are SGHRS and YFSETQ. Trimming removed 4 bases from V and 5 bases from J; junction bases left unmatched: 16. Written as DNA, the CDR3 is TGCGCCAGCAGCCCCACACCCTCTAGCGGGAGGATGGGTGAGACCCAGTACTTC. Translation gives CASSPTPSSGRMGETQYF.

J is TRBJ2-3 and V is TRBV7-2, with D perhaps matching TRBD2 (6 bases). The V gene lost 6 bases and the J gene lost 3 bases, with 10 bases spanning the gap. From germline, CDR1 is SGHTA and CDR2 FQGNSA. This CDR3 is built from 13 residues. The CDR3 coding sequence is TGTGCCAGCAGACGGGGGAGTACAGATACGCAGTATTTT. It translates to CASRRGSTDTQYF.

The rearrangement joins TRBV7-8 to TRBJ2-2; TRBD2 might be the D (6 bases). V was trimmed by 10 bases and J by 0 bases, leaving 24 bases between them. There are 18 residues in the CDR3. Germline CDR1 and CDR2: SGHVS and FQNEAQ. Here the CDR3 DNA reads TGTGCCACCACCCGACGTGTGGACTACCGAGCGAACACCGGGGAGCTGTTTTTT. This encodes CATTRRVDYRANTGELFF. The complete variable domain, with remaining parts taken from reference TRBV7-8 and TRBJ2-2, reads GAGVSQSPRYKVAKRGQDVALRCDPISGHVSLFWYQQALGQGPEFLTYFQNEAQLDKSGLPSDRFFAERPEGSVSTLKIQRTQQEDSAVYLCATTRRVDYRANTGELFFGEGSRLTVL.

This chain connects TRBV30 to TRBJ1-1; 7 nucleotides align to TRBD1. V gave up 8 bases and J gave up 4 bases; unmatched junction bases: 10. CDR1 GTSNPN and CDR2 SVGIG come from the germline V gene (reference sequence). The CDR3 is 13 residues long. The DNA for the CDR3 is TGTGCCCTCGCGAAGGGGGCGATCACTGAAGCTTTCTTT. Its translation is CALAKGAITEAFF.

This chain uses TRBV18 with TRBJ2-1; 9 bases are a match to TRBD2. The CDR3 contains 14 residues. The V segment lost 5 bases and the J segment 7 bases; nucleotides outside the gene matches: 6. The germline V gene encodes CDR1 KGHSH and CDR2 LQKENI. The CDR3: CASSGSGSSNEQFF. CDR3 DNA sequence: TGTGCCAGCTCAGGTAGCGGGAGTTCAAATGAGCAGTTCTTC.

The chain recombines TRBV15 with TRBJ2-1, with 9 bases matching TRBD1. The CDR3 contains 14 residues. Germline trimming cut 1 base from V and 7 bases from J; bases unmatched to any gene: 2. Per germline, CDR1 LNHNV and CDR2 YYDKDF (reference sequence). CDR3 bases: TGTGCCACCAGCAGAGCGGGACAGGGTAATGAGCAGTTCTTC. Amino acid sequence: CATSRAGQGNEQFF.

This clone appeared a single time. This chain links TRBV6-5 with TRBJ1-5; D is unresolved. Between the trimmed V and J ends, which lost 2 bases and 3 bases, there was a span of 8 bases. This CDR3 is built from 14 residues. Germline V CDR1 and CDR2: MNHEY, SVGAGI. Here the CDR3 DNA reads TGTGCCAGCAGTTACCGAACAGTCAATCAGCCCCAGCATTTT. It translates to CASSYRTVNQPQHF.

This clone turned up a few times. This rearrangement joins TRBV7-2 to TRBJ2-3, with TRBD1 matching over 9 bases. The CDR3 has 17 residues. Germline-derived CDR1 and CDR2 are SGHTA and FQGNSA. J gave up 4 bases and V 1 base, and 9 bases lay outside the gene matches. This CDR3 reads CASSLGWGQGASDTQYF. Here the CDR3 DNA reads TGTGCCAGCAGCTTAGGGTGGGGACAGGGCGCATCAGATACGCAGTATTTT.

The J gene is TRBJ2-2, the V gene TRBV11-2, with D unclear. This CDR3 contains 14 residues. V was cut by 1 base and J by 3 bases, with 6 bases left in between. Germline lookup yields CDR1 SGHAT and CDR2 FQNNGV. Written as DNA, the CDR3 is TGTGCCAGCAGCTTAGGACTTCACACCGGGGAGCTGTTTTTT. It codes for CASSLGLHTGELFF.

The genes are TRBV27 and TRBJ2-7, with a weak D call TRBD2 (6 bases). There are 14 residues in the CDR3. V was pared by 3 bases and J by 2 bases, with 11 bases between. The germline V gene encodes CDR1 MNHEY and CDR2 SMNVEV (reference sequence). The CDR3 sequence is CASSFSGYAYEQYF. The CDR3, as DNA: TGTGCCAGCAGTTTTAGCGGCTACGCCTACGAGCAGTACTTC.

In its sample, this clone was seen once. The rearrangement links TRBV2 to TRBJ2-1; D gene unclear. Trimming took 4 bases from V and 8 from J, leaving 6 bases between them. The CDR3 runs to 11 residues. The germline V gene encodes CDR1 SNHLY and CDR2 FYNNEI. CDR3 nucleotide sequence: TGTGCCAGCAGTGTTCGGTATGAGCAGTTCTTC. This gives the protein CASSVRYEQFF.

The rearrangement links TRBV2 to TRBJ1-1, with a tentative D call TRBD1 (5 bases). Germline values: CDR1 SNHLY, CDR2 FYNNEI. Deletions cut 0 bases from V and 7 bases from J, with 15 bases between. This CDR3 region has 15 residues. The CDR3 sequence is CASSEALFVGGEAFF. As DNA, the CDR3 is TGTGCCAGCAGTGAAGCGCTTTTTGTCGGGGGTGAAGCTTTCTTT. The full variable domain, in which reference TRBV2 and TRBJ1-1 provide the parts outside the CDR3, is EPEVTQTPSHQVTQMGQEVILRCVPISNHLYFYWYRQILGQKVEFLVSFYNNEISEKSEIFDDQFSVERPDGSNFTLKIRSTKLEDSAMYFCASSEALFVGGEAFFGQGTRLTVV.

The genes are TRBV11-3 and TRBJ2-7, with 7 bases that match TRBD2. The CDR3 has 15 amino acids. Germline loops: CDR1 SGHNT, CDR2 YENEEA. Unmatched junction bases numbered 4, after V lost 0 bases and J lost 2 bases. In nucleotides, the CDR3 is TGTGCCAGCAGCTTAGATACGGGAGGCCCCTACGAGCAGTACTTC. Protein: CASSLDTGGPYEQYF.

The DNA of the CDR3 is TGTGCCAGCAGTTCAGTGAGGACTAGCGGCTACGAGCAGTACTTC. Translation gives CASSSVRTSGYEQYF. The chain links TRBV27 to TRBJ2-7; TRBD2 matches 10 bases. With V trimmed by 4 bases and J by 3 bases, 6 bases remained unmatched. This CDR3 has 15 residues. The germline V gene encodes CDR1 MNHEY and CDR2 SMNVEV (reference sequence).

This chain connects TRBV5-1 to TRBJ1-5; D not certain. V gave up 0 bases and J gave up 5 bases, with 6 bases separating them. Germline V gene data show CDR1 as SGHRS and CDR2 as YFSETQ. The CDR3 is made up of 13 amino acids. CDR3 region: CASSLAGYQPQHF. Written as DNA, the CDR3 is TGCGCCAGCAGCTTGGCCGGTTATCAGCCCCAGCATTTT.